Sequencing of this TCR beta chain was carried out in a study of early T cells in non-severe SARS-CoV-2 infection (TCRdb year 2021). For context, the study as a whole: Because TCR sequencing was done on bulk RNA from unsorted whole blood, the alpha and beta chains could not be paired.

Set within a cohort of healthcare workers in London, UK, this nested case-control study involved weekly PCR testing of nasopharyngeal swabs along with blood sampling. Healthcare workers were recruited between 23 and 31 March 2020, during the week of the UK lockdown, and were followed weekly for up to 16 weeks. Library preparation employed 5' RACE. Sequencing was performed on a NextSeq 500. To correct for sequencing error and PCR bias, the TCR library protocol tagged individual cDNA molecules with unique molecular identifiers. Sequencing covered both TCR alpha and beta chains, and within each sample the abundances of alpha and beta sequences were tightly co-correlated. The paper's data handling went like this. Decombinator V4 was used to perform V gene, J gene and CDR3 annotation of TCR sequences. Expanded TCRs were defined as changing significantly between any two time points under a Poisson model with p below 0.0001. Abundances of TCRs were expressed as counts per million after normalisation to the total number of TCRs sequenced in each sample. TRAV1-2 paired with TRAJ12, TRAJ20 or TRAJ33 defined MAIT TCRs, while TRAV10 paired with TRAJ18 defined iNKT TCRs. VDJdb, accessed on 1 November 2021, was searched for TCRs annotated for CMV, EBV and SARS-CoV-2, and TCRs annotated for more than one antigen were excluded. TCRdb reran the public reads through fastp at Q25 and MiXCR, keeping productive beta chains. All rows with the same CDR3 protein become a single entry with the most common DNA and genes. Here the V and J calls rest on TCRdb's processing, not on the authors' analysis. This sample comprises roughly 32,000 distinct CDR3 sequences, about 6% of them detected only once. Of the sample, around 7.1% is held by the ten largest clones.

In its sample, this clonotype was seen many times. Its binding antigen is unknown. There are no base qualities to consult, and no much larger clone falls within one base. From cysteine to phenylalanine, the CDR3 is 14 amino acids long. The read is trimmed to its CDR3 DNA, 42 bases read in frame from base 1. V drops 1 base and J drops 6 bases, leaving 10 bases in between. CDR1 and CDR2, looked up from the germline V gene, are LGHNA and YSLEER. General study outcomes and caveats: VDJdb matching was skewed toward anti-spike CD8 responses and likely underestimated virus-specific expansions, missing private and CD4 specificities.

The specimen sequenced was whole blood. The sequence was obtained from an adult who was a healthcare worker with PCR-confirmed SARS-CoV-2 infection or an uninfected control (not recorded which). Here the chain combines TRBV4-3 and TRBJ2-1; the D gene remains uncertain. The CDR3 region: CASSQVAQFNEQFF. The DNA sequence reads TGCGCCAGCAGCCAAGTCGCGCAATTCAATGAGCAGTTCTTC.